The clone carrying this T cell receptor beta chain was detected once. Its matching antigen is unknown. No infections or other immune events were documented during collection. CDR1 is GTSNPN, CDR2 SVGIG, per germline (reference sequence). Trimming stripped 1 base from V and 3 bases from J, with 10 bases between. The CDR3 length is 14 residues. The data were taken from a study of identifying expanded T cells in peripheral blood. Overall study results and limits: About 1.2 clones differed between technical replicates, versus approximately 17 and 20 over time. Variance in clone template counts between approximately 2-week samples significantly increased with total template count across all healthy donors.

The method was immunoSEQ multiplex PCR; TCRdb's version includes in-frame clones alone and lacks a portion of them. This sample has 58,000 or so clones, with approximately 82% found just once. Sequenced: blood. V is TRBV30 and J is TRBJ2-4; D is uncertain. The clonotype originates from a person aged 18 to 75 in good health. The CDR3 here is CAWSGTRGKNIQYF. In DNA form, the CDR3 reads TGTGCCTGGAGTGGGACGAGAGGCAAAAACATTCAGTACTTC.